A selection of T cell receptor beta chains follows, all from one sample in a study of beta chain features in type 1 diabetes. Produced via immunoSEQ multiplex PCR; TCRdb's table is partial and in-frame only. The sample holds about 40,000 clones, over 45% seen once. Sequencing used central memory CD4+ T cells from blood. These receptors originate from a young woman in good health. Each CDR3 is given with its conserved first and last residue. A D gene is named only where the DNA matches it firmly. A row's size may be missing; if present it is once, few, many or a size class.

V gene	J gene	clone size	D gene	CDR3 DNA	CDR3 protein
TRBV4-1	TRBJ1-2	NA	TRBD1	TGCGCCAGCAGCCAAGTAAGGCAGGGGGTAGGGACCTTC	CASSQVRQGVGTF
TRBV6-5	TRBJ1-6	NA	TRBD1	TGTGCCAGCAGTGAACAGGGGCGTAATTCACCCCTCCACTTT	CASSEQGRNSPLHF
TRBV7-2	TRBJ2-5	few	TRBD2	TGTGCCAGCAGCTTCAGCGGGACCGGGGAGACCCAGTACTTC	CASSFSGTGETQYF
TRBV6-1	TRBJ1-6	NA	NA	TGTGCCAGCAGTGAATACAGGGTTTCACCCCTCCACTTT	CASSEYRVSPLHF
TRBV28	TRBJ2-2	few	TRBD1	TGTGCCAGCAGGGGAGGGACAGGGGGAAGGACCGGGGAGCTGTTTTTT	CASRGGTGGRTGELFF
TRBV6-5	TRBJ1-5	NA	NA	TGTGCCAGCAGCGAGACAGGAAATCAGCCCCAGCATTTT	CASSETGNQPQHF
TRBV7-9	TRBJ2-7	NA	TRBD1	TGTGCCAGCAGCCGAGGACAGGGCTACGAGCAGTACTTC	CASSRGQGYEQYF
TRBV7-9	TRBJ2-3	NA	NA	TGTGCCAGCATTCTAGCAAGTGCAGATACGCAGTATTTT	CASILASADTQYF
TRBV5-1	TRBJ2-2	NA	TRBD1	TGCGCCAGCAGCGGGAAGACAGGGGGTAACACCGGGGAGCTGTTTTTT	CASSGKTGGNTGELFF
TRBV13	TRBJ2-3	NA	TRBD2	TGTGCCAGCAGCTTTAGTGGTAGCGGGGGACCGCAGTATTTT	CASSFSGSGGPQYF
TRBV7-8	TRBJ2-2	NA	NA	TGTGCCAGCAGCTTATTTAGGGGGAACACCGGGGAGCTGTTTTTT	CASSLFRGNTGELFF
TRBV9	TRBJ2-7	NA	TRBD1	TGTGCCAGCAGCCCCGGGACAGGGGCGGCCTACGAGCAGTACTTC	CASSPGTGAAYEQYF
TRBV5-6	TRBJ2-7	NA	NA	TGTGCCAGCAGCTCCACAGGGTACGAGCAGTACTTC	CASSSTGYEQYF
TRBV6-1	TRBJ2-3	NA	TRBD2	TGTGCCAGCAGTGTTAGACTAGCGGGGAGGGCAGATACGCAGTATTTT	CASSVRLAGRADTQYF
TRBV19	TRBJ1-2	NA	NA	TGTGCCAGTAGCTGGGCAGGGCCTAACTATGGCTACACCTTC	CASSWAGPNYGYTF
TRBV30	TRBJ1-2	NA	TRBD1	TGTGCCTGGTTGGGACAGGGGGACAACGGCTACACCTTC	CAWLGQGDNGYTF
TRBV30	TRBJ1-4	NA	NA	TGTGCCTGGAGTGCCGGGACTAATGAAAAACTGTTTTTT	CAWSAGTNEKLFF
TRBV7-9	TRBJ1-1	NA	NA	TGTGCCAGCAGCCAATTGCTTCGAAGGGGAAGGCTGAACACTGAAGCTTTCTTT	CASSQLLRRGRLNTEAFF
TRBV18	TRBJ2-3	NA	NA	TGTGCCAGCTCACCTGACAGCGCAGTGGATACGCAGTATTTT	CASSPDSAVDTQYF
TRBV7-9	TRBJ2-2	NA	NA	TGTGCCAGCAGCCCACCGGCAGGGTACACCGGGGAGCTGTTTTTT	CASSPPAGYTGELFF
TRBV7-9	TRBJ2-5	NA	TRBD1	TGTGCCAGCAGCCTTCGCGGACAGGGAGGCTTCAAGACCCAGTACTTC	CASSLRGQGGFKTQYF
TRBV18	TRBJ1-1	NA	TRBD1	TGTGCCAGCTCACCGGATGGGACAGGGGTAAAAGCTTTCTTT	CASSPDGTGVKAFF
TRBV10-3	TRBJ2-7	few	TRBD2	TGTGCCATCAGTGAGAGGGAGGGTTCCTACGAGCAGTACTTC	CAISEREGSYEQYF
TRBV9	TRBJ1-1	few	NA	TGTGCCAGCAGCGCCCAGGGGTACTACACTGAAGCTTTCTTT	CASSAQGYYTEAFF
TRBV19	TRBJ2-6	NA	NA	TGTGCCAGTAGTACCCGGGGCTCTGGGGCCAACGTCCTGACTTTC	CASSTRGSGANVLTF
TRBV10-3	TRBJ2-2	few	TRBD1	TGTGCCATCAGTGGGTTCCAGGGGGCCGGGGAGCTGTTTTTT	CAISGFQGAGELFF
TRBV4-1	TRBJ2-7	NA	NA	TGCGCCAGCAGCCCGCCCCGGGGAGATTACGAGCAGTACTTC	CASSPPRGDYEQYF
TRBV6-1	TRBJ1-2	NA	NA	TGTGCCAGCAGGGTTTTGGGCCGCTACCGAAGTGGCTACACCTTC	CASRVLGRYRSGYTF
TRBV29-1	TRBJ2-3	few	NA	TGCAGCTCAGCGAAGTCTAGCACAGATACGCAGTATTTT	CSSAKSSTDTQYF
TRBV6-6	TRBJ2-7	few	TRBD1	TGTGCCAGCAGTAGTACCGGTGGACAGGGCAGTGAGCAGTACTTC	CASSSTGGQGSEQYF
TRBV6-1	TRBJ1-3	NA	NA	TGTGCCAGCAGTGGAGGCCGTTTACCTTCTAGAAACACCATATATTTT	CASSGGRLPSRNTIYF
TRBV6-5	TRBJ2-2	NA	TRBD2	TGTGCCAGCAGAGGACTAGCGGGAGAGGCCGGGGAGCTGTTTTTT	CASRGLAGEAGELFF
TRBV5-6	TRBJ2-3	few	NA	TGTGCCAGCAGTTCTAATTGGGCTACAGATACGCAGTATTTT	CASSSNWATDTQYF
TRBV29-1	TRBJ1-4	NA	NA	TGCAGCGCCCAGGGGCCGGACTTGACGGCTAATGAAAAACTGTTTTTT	CSAQGPDLTANEKLFF
TRBV5-6	TRBJ2-5	NA	TRBD1	TGTGCCAGCAGCTTTGGGACAGGGGGGGTTACGAAGACCCAGTACTTC	CASSFGTGGVTKTQYF
TRBV29-1	TRBJ1-1	NA	NA	TGCAGCGTGGGACTTATGAACACTGAAGCTTTCTTT	CSVGLMNTEAFF
TRBV7-9	TRBJ1-1	few	TRBD1	TGTGCCAGCAGCTTATTTTCAGGGGGCACTGAAGCTTTCTTT	CASSLFSGGTEAFF
TRBV7-9	TRBJ2-1	few	TRBD1	TGTGCCAGCAGCTGGGACAGGGGGAGAAATGAGCAGTTCTTC	CASSWDRGRNEQFF
TRBV23-1	TRBJ2-1	few	TRBD1	TGCGCCAGCAGTCAACCCGGGACAGGGTCCTACAATGAGCAGTTCTTC	CASSQPGTGSYNEQFF
TRBV4-1	TRBJ1-2	NA	TRBD1	TGCGCCAGCAGCGCAAGGGACAGGGTGGGCTACACCTTC	CASSARDRVGYTF
TRBV30	TRBJ2-7	medium-sized	TRBD1	TGTGCCTGGGGGGACAGGGGTAGTGAGCAGTACTTC	CAWGDRGSEQYF
TRBV10-3	TRBJ2-5	NA	TRBD2	TGTGCCATCAGTGGGGAACTAGCGGGGGGCGGAGAGACCCAGTACTTC	CAISGELAGGGETQYF
TRBV15	TRBJ2-3	NA	TRBD2	TGTGCCACCAGCGGGGAACGACTAGCGAGCACAGATACGCAGTATTTT	CATSGERLASTDTQYF
TRBV19	TRBJ1-2	NA	TRBD1	TGTGCCAGTAGTATCTGGTCTGACAGGGTTGGCTACACCTTC	CASSIWSDRVGYTF
TRBV9	TRBJ2-3	NA	TRBD2	TGTGCCAGCAGCCCCACTAGCGGGGGGGCGTTGGATACGCAGTATTTT	CASSPTSGGALDTQYF
TRBV5-1	TRBJ1-3	few	TRBD1	TGCGCCAGCAGCTTAATCGACAGGGGCACTGGAAACACCATATATTTT	CASSLIDRGTGNTIYF
TRBV5-1	TRBJ2-1	few	TRBD1	TGCGCCAGCAGCTCGTCCGGGACAGGGGCCAATGAGCAGTTCTTC	CASSSSGTGANEQFF
TRBV18	TRBJ2-1	few	NA	TGTGCCAGCTCACCAGAGTCTTTCTACAATGAGCAGTTCTTC	CASSPESFYNEQFF
TRBV21-1	TRBJ2-7	NA	NA	TGTGCCAGCAGCAAAGTCTTTAGGGACAGGACTTACGAGCAGTACTTC	CASSKVFRDRTYEQYF
TRBV2	TRBJ1-1	few	NA	TGTGCCAGCCTTCGAGTGAACACTGAAGCTTTCTTT	CASLRVNTEAFF
TRBV5-1	TRBJ2-2	NA	TRBD1	TGCGCCAGCAGCTTCCGGGACAGTGGGAACACCGGGGAGCTGTTTTTT	CASSFRDSGNTGELFF